One and the same sample provided the 4 T cell receptor beta chains below, sequenced in a study of T cell responses to AZD1222 COVID-19 vaccine. This table comes from immunoSEQ multiplex PCR, and its TCRdb copy is limited to in-frame clones, with some not included. The sample lists approximately 220,000 clones, under 95% occurring once. The sample consisted of peripheral blood, taken on day 0 of MenACWY control vaccination. These receptors all come from an adult in good health.

Only one count was recorded for this clone. This chain links TRBV6-5 with TRBJ1-3; TRBD1 is a possible D gene (5 bases). The CDR3 loop spans 13 amino acids. The germline V gene encodes CDR1 MNHEY and CDR2 SVGAGI. Trimming left V 4 bases short and J 6 bases short, with 10 bases between. The CDR3 region has the DNA TGTGCCAGCAGTTTCGGGGGTGCAAACACCATATATTTT. Translated: CASSFGGANTIYF.

This clone was recorded once. The chain carries TRBV3-1 (or the pseudogene TRBV3-2) and TRBJ1-2; 7 nucleotides agree with TRBD1. This CDR3 is built from 14 residues. The trim removed 1 base at V and 7 bases at J, leaving 6 bases unmatched. In germline, CDR1 is LGHDT, CDR2 YNNKEL (reference sequence). Here the CDR3 DNA reads TGTGCCAGCAGCCAAGTGTTAGGGGGCTCTGGCTACACCTTC. This encodes CASSQVLGGSGYTF.

This chain uses TRBV4-3 with TRBJ1-6; 7 bases agree with TRBD1. This CDR3 has 16 residues. Germline trimming cut 0 bases from V and 10 bases from J; bases unmatched to any gene: 9. Germline V gene data show CDR1 as LGHNA and CDR2 as YSLEER. The CDR3 region is CASSQEWRGLDSPLHF. The CDR3 DNA reads as TGCGCCAGCAGCCAAGAGTGGAGGGGGCTAGACTCACCCCTCCACTTT.

The chain joins TRBV6-5 to TRBJ2-7; 10 nucleotides align to TRBD1. The germline V gene has CDR1 MNHEY and CDR2 SVGAGI. With V trimmed by 6 bases and J by 4 bases, 6 bases remained unmatched. CDR3 length: 14 residues. CDR3 amino acids: CASSRDRGLYEQYF. In DNA, the CDR3 is TGTGCCAGCAGCCGGGACAGGGGTCTGTACGAGCAGTACTTC.